This T cell receptor (beta chain) was profiled in a study of T cell responses to AZD1222 COVID-19 vaccine. Study results and caveats: Most donors were white British and more were female, and clonal diversity was possibly underestimated.

The method was immunoSEQ multiplex PCR; TCRdb's version includes in-frame clones alone and lacks a portion of them. The top ten clones hold 0.9% to 1.3% of a sample with around 130,000 clones, about nine tenths of them seen once. A remark on this clone: Antigen specificity is unknown.

This TCR came from an adult who received the AZD1222 COVID-19 vaccine. The sample here was peripheral blood, taken 28 days after the second AZD1222 dose.

The CDR3 is CASSLARSSGRGRDTQYF. The DNA of the CDR3 is TGCGCCAGCAGCTTGGCCAGGTCTAGCGGGAGGGGCAGGGATACGCAGTATTTT. The J gene is TRBJ2-3, the V gene TRBV5-1; 12 bases are shared with TRBD2. Germline trimming cut 0 bases from V and 6 bases from J; bases unmatched to any gene: 11. Germline V gene data show CDR1 as SGHRS and CDR2 as YFSETQ. The CDR3 covers 18 residues.